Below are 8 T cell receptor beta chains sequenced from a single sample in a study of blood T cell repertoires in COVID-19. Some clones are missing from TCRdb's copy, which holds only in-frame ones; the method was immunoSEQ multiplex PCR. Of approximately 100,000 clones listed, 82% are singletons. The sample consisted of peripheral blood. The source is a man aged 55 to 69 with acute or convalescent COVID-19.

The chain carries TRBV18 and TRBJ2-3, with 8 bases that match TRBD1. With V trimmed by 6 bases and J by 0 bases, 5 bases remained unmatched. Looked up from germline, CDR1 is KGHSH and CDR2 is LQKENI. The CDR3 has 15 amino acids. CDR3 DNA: TGTGCCAGCTCCTCCTGGACAGGGAGCACAGATACGCAGTATTTT. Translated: CASSSWTGSTDTQYF.

In DNA form, the CDR3 reads TGTGCCAGCAGTGGGGACAGGGTGAATGAAAAACTGTTTTTT. Protein product: CASSGDRVNEKLFF. V and J are TRBV2 and TRBJ1-4; the match to TRBD1 covers 9 bases. J was trimmed by 5 bases and V by 4 bases; bases with no gene match: 2. Germline V gene sequence: CDR1 SNHLY, CDR2 FYNNEI. CDR3 size: 14 residues.

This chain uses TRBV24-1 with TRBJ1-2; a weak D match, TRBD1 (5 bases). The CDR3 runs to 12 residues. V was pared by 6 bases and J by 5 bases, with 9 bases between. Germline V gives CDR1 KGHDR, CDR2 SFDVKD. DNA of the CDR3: TGTGCCACCAGTCCAGGGTCTTATGGCTACACCTTC. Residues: CATSPGSYGYTF.

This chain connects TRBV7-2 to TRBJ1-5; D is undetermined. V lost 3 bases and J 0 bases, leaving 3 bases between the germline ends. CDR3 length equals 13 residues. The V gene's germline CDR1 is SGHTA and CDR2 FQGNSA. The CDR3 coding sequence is TGTGCCAGCAGCTTTATTAGCAATCAGCCCCAGCATTTT. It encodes CASSFISNQPQHF.

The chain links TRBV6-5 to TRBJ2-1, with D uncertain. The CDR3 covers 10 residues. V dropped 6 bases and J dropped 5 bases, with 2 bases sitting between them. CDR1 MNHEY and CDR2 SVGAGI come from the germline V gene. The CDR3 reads CASSNNEQFF. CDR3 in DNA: TGTGCCAGCAGCAACAATGAGCAGTTCTTC.

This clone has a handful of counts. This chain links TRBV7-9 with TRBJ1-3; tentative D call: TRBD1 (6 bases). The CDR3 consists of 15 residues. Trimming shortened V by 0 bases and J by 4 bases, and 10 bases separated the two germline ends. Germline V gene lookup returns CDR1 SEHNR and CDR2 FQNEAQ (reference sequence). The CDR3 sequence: CASSLAQGYGNTIYF. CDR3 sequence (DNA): TGTGCCAGCAGCTTAGCACAGGGCTACGGAAACACCATATATTTT.

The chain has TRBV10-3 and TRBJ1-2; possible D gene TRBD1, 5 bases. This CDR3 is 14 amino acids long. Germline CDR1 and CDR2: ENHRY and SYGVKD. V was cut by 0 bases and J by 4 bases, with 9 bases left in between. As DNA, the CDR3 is TGTGCCATCAGTGAGTCAGGGGAAAGCTATGGCTACACCTTC. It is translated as CAISESGESYGYTF.

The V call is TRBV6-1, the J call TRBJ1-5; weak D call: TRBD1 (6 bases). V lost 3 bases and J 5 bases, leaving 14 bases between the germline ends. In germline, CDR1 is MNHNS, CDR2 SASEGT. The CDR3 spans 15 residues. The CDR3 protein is CASSDGTNVDQPQHF. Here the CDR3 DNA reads TGTGCCAGCAGTGACGGGACAAATGTTGATCAGCCCCAGCATTTT.